This is a list of T cell receptor beta chains from one sample in a study of blood T cell repertoires in COVID-19. Data came from immunoSEQ multiplex PCR; TCRdb stores just in-frame clones and leaves some out. The sample holds 200,000 or so clones, 80% to 85% seen once. Sequences were obtained from peripheral blood. The receptors were sampled from a woman in her fifties or sixties with acute or convalescent COVID-19. The CDR3 runs from the conserved cysteine through the conserved F or W. Each record gives: V gene, J gene, CDR3 length, CDR3 protein.

>TRBV11-2|TRBJ2-2|16
CASSLGLAVNTGELFF
>TRBV3-1/TRBV3-2|TRBJ2-2|14
CASSQLGGAGELFF
>TRBV9|TRBJ2-2|15
CASGRELANTGELFF
>TRBV18|TRBJ1-2|14
CASSPSGDGYGYTF
>TRBV7-8|TRBJ2-5|13
CASSFFREETQYF
>TRBV5-1|TRBJ2-3|15
CASSSRTGPRDTQYF
>TRBV2|TRBJ1-1|14
CASSEVPGATEAFF
>TRBV10-3|TRBJ1-2|13
CAISEGAGYGYTF
>TRBV4-1|TRBJ1-1|13
CASGGTGGTEAFF
>TRBV5-1|TRBJ1-1|13
CASSPVRGTEAFF
>TRBV7-9|TRBJ1-2|17
CASSYDTGTGAFYGYTF